These 2 T cell receptor beta chains originate from one sample sequenced in a study of blood T cell repertoires in COVID-19. Some clones are missing from TCRdb's copy, which holds only in-frame ones; the method was immunoSEQ multiplex PCR. The sample shows about 170,000 clones, around 83% of them seen only once. Sequences were obtained from peripheral blood. The receptors were gathered from a woman between 65 and 79 years old who had recovered from COVID-19.

V usage is TRBV6-5 and J usage is TRBJ1-6, with D possibly TRBD1 on 6 matching bases. This CDR3 has 16 amino acids. The V end lost 0 bases, the J end lost 3 bases, and 9 bases lay between the germline ends. CDR1 and CDR2 (germline): MNHEY, SVGAGI. The CDR3 DNA reads as TGTGCCAGCAGTTACTCGACAGGCAGCTATAATTCACCCCTCCACTTT. Translating it yields CASSYSTGSYNSPLHF.

V and J are TRBV27 and TRBJ2-5; 10 nucleotides match TRBD2. J was trimmed by 1 base and V by 5 bases; bases with no gene match: 4. Germline V lookup: CDR1 MNHEY, CDR2 SMNVEV (reference sequence). The CDR3 loop spans 15 amino acids. The CDR3 nucleotides read TGTGCCAGCAGTCCACTAGCGGGACCCCAAGAGACCCAGTACTTC. This encodes CASSPLAGPQETQYF.